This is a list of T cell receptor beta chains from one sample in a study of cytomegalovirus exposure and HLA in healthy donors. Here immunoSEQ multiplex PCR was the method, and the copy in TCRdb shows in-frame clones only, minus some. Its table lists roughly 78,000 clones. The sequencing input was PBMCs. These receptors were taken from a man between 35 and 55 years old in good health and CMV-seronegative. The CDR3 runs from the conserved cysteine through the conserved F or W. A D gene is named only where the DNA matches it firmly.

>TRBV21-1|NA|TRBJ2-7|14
CASSFGQGFNEQYF
TGTGCCAGCAGTTTCGGACAGGGCTTTAACGAGCAGTACTTC
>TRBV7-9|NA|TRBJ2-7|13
CASSLVAPGEQYF
TGTGCCAGCAGCTTAGTTGCCCCAGGCGAGCAGTACTTC
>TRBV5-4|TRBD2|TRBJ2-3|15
CASSISGASTDTQYF
TGTGCCAGCAGCATAAGCGGGGCGAGCACAGATACGCAGTATTTT
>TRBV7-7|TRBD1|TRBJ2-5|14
CASGPGTGIQTQYF
TGTGCTAGCGGCCCCGGGACAGGGATTCAGACCCAGTACTTC
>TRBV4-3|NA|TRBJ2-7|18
CASSQGLPTGQLAYEQYF
TGCGCCAGCAGCCAAGGTCTCCCCACAGGACAGCTCGCCTACGAGCAGTACTTC
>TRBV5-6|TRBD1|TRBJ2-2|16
CASSFLRTGNTGELFF
TGTGCCAGCAGCTTCCTCCGGACAGGTAACACCGGGGAGCTGTTTTTT
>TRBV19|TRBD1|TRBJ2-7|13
CATRGRMSYEQYF
TGTGCCACTAGGGGGCGGATGTCCTACGAGCAGTACTTC
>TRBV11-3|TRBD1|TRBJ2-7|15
CASSLTGQGFGEQYF
TGTGCCAGCAGCTTAACGGGACAGGGGTTCGGGGAGCAGTACTTC
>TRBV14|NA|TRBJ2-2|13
CASSQVTTRELFF
TGTGCCAGCAGCCAAGTAACTACCAGGGAGCTGTTTTTT
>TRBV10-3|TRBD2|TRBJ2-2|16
CAISESTSGVTGELFF
TGTGCCATCAGTGAGTCCACTAGCGGGGTCACCGGGGAGCTGTTTTTT
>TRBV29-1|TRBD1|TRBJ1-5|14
CSATGGPGREPQHF
TGCAGCGCCACAGGGGGTCCGGGGAGGGAGCCCCAGCATTTT
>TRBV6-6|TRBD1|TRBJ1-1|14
CASTRDRVNTEAFF
TGTGCCAGCACCCGGGACAGGGTGAACACTGAAGCTTTCTTT
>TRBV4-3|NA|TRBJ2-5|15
CASSQVLAWRETQYF
TGCGCCAGCAGCCAAGTCCTAGCTTGGCGAGAGACCCAGTACTTC
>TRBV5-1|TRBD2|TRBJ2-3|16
CASSLPSSGSGDTQYF
TGCGCCAGCAGCTTGCCTTCTAGCGGGAGCGGGGATACGCAGTATTTT
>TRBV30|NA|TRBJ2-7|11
CAWTSLNEQYF
TGTGCCTGGACTAGTTTAAACGAGCAGTACTTC
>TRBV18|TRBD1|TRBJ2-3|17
CASSPLRTGPSTDTQYF
TGTGCCAGCTCACCACTGAGGACAGGGCCTAGCACAGATACGCAGTATTTT
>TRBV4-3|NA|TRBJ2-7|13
CASSLQTWAEQYF
TGCGCCAGCAGCCTGCAGACCTGGGCCGAGCAGTACTTC